The rows below give T cell receptor beta chains drawn from one sample of a study of T cells in Graves' hyperthyroidism and ophthalmopathy. Via MiXCR, TCRdb re-called the multiplex PCR reads, giving one row per CDR3 protein. The sample carries around 300,000 distinct CDR3 sequences, 22% recorded once. The sample taken for sequencing was blood. The origin of the receptors is a man under 40 with Graves' ophthalmopathy. Both conserved end residues are part of each CDR3. The order of the fields is clone size, V gene, D gene, J gene, CDR3 protein, CDR3 DNA. A D gene is named only where the DNA matches it firmly. Clone size, where shown, is once, few, many, or a class for clones that have expanded.

abundance: many; v_gene: TRBV3-1; d_gene: -; j_gene: TRBJ2-5; CDR3aa: CASSHGEETQYF; CDR3nt: TGTGCCAGCAGCCACGGGGAAGAGACCCAGTACTTC
abundance: few; v_gene: TRBV11-2; d_gene: -; j_gene: TRBJ2-3; CDR3aa: CASSARGSGPRFTQYF; CDR3nt: TGTGCCAGCTCCGCACGGGGTAGCGGACCGAGGTTTACGCAGTATTTT
abundance: many; v_gene: TRBV3-1; d_gene: -; j_gene: TRBJ2-1; CDR3aa: CASSQADNEQFF; CDR3nt: TGTGCCAGCAGCCAGGCGGACAATGAGCAGTTCTTC
abundance: -; v_gene: TRBV12-5; d_gene: -; j_gene: TRBJ1-2; CDR3aa: CASGLVDRTRGYTF; CDR3nt: TGTGCTAGTGGTTTGGTCGACAGGACGCGTGGCTACACCTTC
abundance: few; v_gene: TRBV5-1; d_gene: -; j_gene: TRBJ2-7; CDR3aa: CASSLGLANPYEQYF; CDR3nt: TGCGCCAGCAGCTTGGGCCTAGCTAATCCCTACGAGCAGTACTTC
abundance: -; v_gene: TRBV3-1; d_gene: -; j_gene: TRBJ1-2; CDR3aa: CASSQAPGPNYGYTF; CDR3nt: TGTGCCAGCAGTCAAGCCCCAGGGCCTAACTATGGCTACACCTTC
abundance: -; v_gene: TRBV29-1; d_gene: -; j_gene: TRBJ2-7; CDR3aa: CSVEKVLGMLPYEQYF; CDR3nt: TGCAGCGTTGAAAAGGTCCTCGGGATGCTCCCTTACGAGCAGTACTTC
abundance: -; v_gene: TRBV29-1; d_gene: -; j_gene: TRBJ2-5; CDR3aa: CSVPGRQETQYF; CDR3nt: TGCAGCGTTCCCGGACGTCAAGAGACCCAGTACTTC
abundance: -; v_gene: TRBV28; d_gene: -; j_gene: TRBJ2-7; CDR3aa: CASSLLNRVGEQYF; CDR3nt: TGTGCCAGCAGTTTATTGAACAGGGTTGGCGAGCAGTACTTC
abundance: few; v_gene: TRBV5-6; d_gene: -; j_gene: TRBJ1-2; CDR3aa: CASSLLGPDYGYTF; CDR3nt: TGTGCCAGCAGCTTACTTGGACCTGACTATGGCTACACCTTC
abundance: few; v_gene: TRBV6-2/TRBV6-3; d_gene: TRBD2; j_gene: TRBJ2-1; CDR3aa: CASKQGLAGAYNEQFF; CDR3nt: TGTGCCAGCAAGCAGGGACTAGCGGGGGCCTACAATGAGCAGTTCTTC